This T cell receptor beta chain was found in a study of blood T cells in healthy people across ages. A sample-barcoded 5' primer and a J-beta primer mix were used in a second PCR of about 7 to 12 cycles. TCRdb processed the 5' RACE reads anew with MiXCR; each CDR3 protein has one entry. The table lists approximately 900,000 distinct CDR3 sequences, roughly 52% of them singletons. The individuals who served as donors were healthy Caucasians living in Russia, aged about 6 to 95. Overall study results and limits: A strong correlation between TCR beta diversity and naive T cell percentage was seen. Calculation of diversity from one million T cells yielded estimates considered to be underestimates. Donor CMV status, an unknown factor, possibly confounded changes in expanded clonotypes.

Remarks on this clonotype: The antigen remains unidentified. A much larger clone differs by one base, so this may be a read error.

The ends were cut back, 11 bases at V and 0 bases at J, with 12 bases in the middle. The V gene's germline CDR1 is KGHDR and CDR2 SFDVKD. The CDR3 has 13 amino acids. This receptor was obtained from a man under 40 in good health. The rearrangement links TRBV24-1 to TRBJ1-1; maybe TRBD1 (5 bases). Sequenced: blood. CDR3 loop: CAITDTLNTEAFF. The CDR3 DNA reads as TGTGCCATCACGGACACACTGAACACTGAAGCTTTCTTT.